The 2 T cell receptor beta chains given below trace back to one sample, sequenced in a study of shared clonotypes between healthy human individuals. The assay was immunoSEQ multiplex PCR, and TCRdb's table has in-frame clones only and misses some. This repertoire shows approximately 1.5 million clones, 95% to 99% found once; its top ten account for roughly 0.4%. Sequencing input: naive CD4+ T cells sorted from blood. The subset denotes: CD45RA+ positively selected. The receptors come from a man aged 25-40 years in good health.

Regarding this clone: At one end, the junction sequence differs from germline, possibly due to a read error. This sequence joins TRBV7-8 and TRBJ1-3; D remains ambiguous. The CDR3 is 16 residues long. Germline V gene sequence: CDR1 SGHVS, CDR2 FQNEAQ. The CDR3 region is CASSLASVRSGNTIYF. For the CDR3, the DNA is TGTGCCAGCAGCCTAGCTTCAGTGAGGTCTGGAAACACCATATATTTT.

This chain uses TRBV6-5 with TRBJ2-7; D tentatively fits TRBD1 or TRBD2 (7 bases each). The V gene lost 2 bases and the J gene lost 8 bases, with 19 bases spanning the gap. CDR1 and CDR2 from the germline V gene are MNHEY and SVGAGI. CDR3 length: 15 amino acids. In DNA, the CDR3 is TGTGCCAGCAGTTACAACGACAGGGCCAGCGGGAAGCAGTACTTC. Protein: CASSYNDRASGKQYF.